The rows below give T cell receptor beta chains drawn from one sample of a study of a mutant IDH1 vaccine in newly diagnosed glioma. Antigens for these TCRs are unknown. Profiling relied on immunoSEQ multiplex PCR, and the TCRdb table lists in-frame clones only, not all of them. The sample shows 75,000 to 80,000 clones, 90% to 95% of them seen only once. The input for sequencing was PBMCs, taken from a glioma patient whose treatment included an IDH1 peptide vaccine. The receptors were sampled from a woman aged 50 to 60 with glioma. Both conserved end residues are part of each CDR3. Fields, in order: J gene, D gene, clone size, V gene, CDR3 length, CDR3 protein, CDR3 DNA. A D gene is named only where the DNA matches it firmly. Not all rows give a size; the values are once, few, many and, for expanded clones, a class.

TRBJ1-1	NA	NA	TRBV18	13	CASSQGPNTEAFF	TGTGCCAGCTCACAAGGCCCGAACACTGAAGCTTTCTTT
TRBJ1-2	NA	NA	TRBV9	14	CASSAMTVNYGYTF	TGTGCCAGCAGCGCCATGACAGTTAACTATGGCTACACCTTC
TRBJ2-1	TRBD2	NA	TRBV6-6	15	CASSTGLAGGVEQFF	TGTGCCAGCAGTACTGGACTAGCGGGAGGGGTTGAGCAGTTCTTC
TRBJ1-2	TRBD1	NA	TRBV5-1	16	CASSLESTGPGYGYTF	TGCGCCAGCAGCCTAGAGTCGACAGGGCCGGGGTATGGCTACACCTTC
TRBJ2-7	NA	NA	TRBV5-6	11	CASSFAYEQYF	TGTGCCAGCAGCTTCGCCTACGAGCAGTACTTC
TRBJ2-1	NA	NA	TRBV10-2	15	CASSDRGAKYNEQFF	TGCGCCAGCAGTGATAGGGGGGCGAAGTACAATGAGCAGTTCTTC
TRBJ1-2	NA	NA	TRBV28	15	CASSTDRTNNYGYTF	TGTGCCAGCAGCACGGACAGAACTAACAACTATGGCTACACCTTC
TRBJ1-5	NA	few	TRBV9	15	CASSAGGGGNQPQHF	TGTGCCAGCAGCGCCGGGGGGGGTGGCAATCAGCCCCAGCATTTT
TRBJ1-1	TRBD1	NA	TRBV5-4	14	CASTTTGDNTEAFF	TGTGCCAGCACCACAACAGGGGATAACACTGAAGCTTTCTTT
TRBJ1-5	NA	NA	TRBV28	12	CASSLFHQPQHF	TGTGCCAGCAGTTTATTTCATCAGCCCCAGCATTTT
TRBJ2-5	NA	NA	TRBV12-5	11	CASGWQETQYF	TGTGCTAGTGGGTGGCAGGAGACCCAGTACTTC
TRBJ2-3	TRBD2	NA	TRBV9	15	CASSGGLAGTNTQYF	TGTGCCAGCAGCGGGGGACTAGCGGGGACCAATACGCAGTATTTT
TRBJ1-4	NA	NA	TRBV19	14	CASRKTEPYEKLFF	TGTGCCAGTAGGAAGACGGAGCCCTATGAAAAACTGTTTTTT
TRBJ1-1	NA	NA	TRBV28	15	CASSPAGDYNTEAFF	TGTGCCAGCAGTCCAGCGGGGGACTACAACACTGAAGCTTTCTTT
TRBJ1-5	TRBD1	NA	TRBV19	14	CASSRGQGDQPQHF	TGTGCCAGTAGTAGGGGACAGGGGGATCAGCCCCAGCATTTT